The sequence of this T cell receptor (beta chain) was determined in a study of shared clonotypes between healthy human individuals. CDR3 length equals 13 residues. Germline CDR1 reads MGHRA; CDR2 reads YSYEKL. Deletions cut 4 bases from V and 6 bases from J, with 10 bases between. Naive CD8 cells lacked CD45RO and underwent positive selection for CCR7, leaving out terminally differentiated effector memory CD45RA+ cells. Sequenced by immunoSEQ multiplex PCR; TCRdb stores in-frame clones only, minus some. The table lists 600,000 or so clones, 85% to 95% of them singletons. The sample consisted of naive CD8+ T cells sorted from blood. This TCR was recovered from a woman in her thirties in good health. This chain links TRBV4-1 with TRBJ2-1, with D possibly being TRBD1 (6 bases). This chain's CDR3 is CASSPPRGNEQFF. CDR3 nucleotides: TGCGCCAGCAGCCCCCCCAGGGGCAATGAGCAGTTCTTC.